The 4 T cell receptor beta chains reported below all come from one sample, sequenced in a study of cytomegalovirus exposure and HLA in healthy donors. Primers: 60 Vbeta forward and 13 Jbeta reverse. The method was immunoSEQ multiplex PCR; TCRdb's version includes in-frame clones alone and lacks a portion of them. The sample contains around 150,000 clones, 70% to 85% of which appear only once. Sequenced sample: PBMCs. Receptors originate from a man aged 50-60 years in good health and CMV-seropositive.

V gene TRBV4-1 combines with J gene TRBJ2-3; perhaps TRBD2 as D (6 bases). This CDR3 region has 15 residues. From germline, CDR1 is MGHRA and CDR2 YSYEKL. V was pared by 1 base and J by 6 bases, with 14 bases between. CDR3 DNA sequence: TGCGCCAGCAGCCAAGTTACTAGCCGGGCCGATACGCAGTATTTT. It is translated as CASSQVTSRADTQYF.

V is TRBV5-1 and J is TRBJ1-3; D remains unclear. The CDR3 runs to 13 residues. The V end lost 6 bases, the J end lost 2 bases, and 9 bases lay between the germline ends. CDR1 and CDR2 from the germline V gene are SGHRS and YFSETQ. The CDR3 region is CASTQVPGNTIYF. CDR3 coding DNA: TGCGCCAGCACCCAGGTGCCTGGAAACACCATATATTTT.

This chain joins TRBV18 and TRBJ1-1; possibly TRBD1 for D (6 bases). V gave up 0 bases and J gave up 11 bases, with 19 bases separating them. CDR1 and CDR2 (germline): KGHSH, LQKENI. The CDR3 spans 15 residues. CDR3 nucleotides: TGTGCCAGCTCACCACCGTTGGGGGACATGCTGGGGGCTTTCTTT. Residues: CASSPPLGDMLGAFF.

In nucleotides, the CDR3 is TGTGCCAGCAGCTTAGCCGGGACAGGGGTGCGGCAGCCCCAGCATTTT. Protein: CASSLAGTGVRQPQHF. V usage is TRBV7-2 and J usage is TRBJ1-5; the match to TRBD1 covers 10 bases. The trim removed 0 bases at V and 7 bases at J, leaving 6 bases unmatched. The germline V gene encodes CDR1 SGHTA and CDR2 FQGNSA. The CDR3 is 16 residues long.